This T cell receptor (beta chain) was retrieved from a study of cytomegalovirus exposure and HLA in healthy donors. A multiplex PCR was run with 60 Vbeta primers and 13 Jbeta primers. Per the authors' pipeline: Among the unique TCR beta chains that a later analysis counted, about 81 million in all, roughly 11 million were shared. TCRdb's table, derived via immunoSEQ multiplex PCR, lists solely in-frame clones and lacks some. The DNA was the basis for D and trimming; V, J and clone size are from that table. The table records about 180,000 clones, approximately 70% of them present only once. For this clone: Its cognate antigen is unknown.

There are 16 residues in the CDR3. Trimming pared 8 bases from V and 0 bases from J, leaving 17 bases between. Germline-derived CDR1 and CDR2 are SNHLY and FYNNEI. General study results and limits: Certain sequence variants were highly shared and formed a cluster, and this cluster was likely a sequencing artifact. HLA alleles were associated with 15,000 to 20,000 TCR beta sequences in a later analysis at 0.05 false discovery rate.

The chain uses TRBV2 and TRBJ1-5, with D possibly matching TRBD1 (5 bases). This sequence was found in a human donor in good health. The specimen was PBMCs. The CDR3 reads CASPPTARYSNQPQHF. The CDR3 DNA follows: TGTGCCAGCCCCCCGACAGCGAGATATAGCAATCAGCCCCAGCATTTT.